Each of the 29 T cell receptor beta chains below was sequenced from the same sample in a study of OX40 agonist ivuxolimab in advanced cancers. Sequenced by immunoSEQ multiplex PCR; TCRdb stores in-frame clones only, minus some. This sample has approximately 70,000 clones, with 94% found just once. Sequenced material: CD4+ or CD8+ T cells sorted from blood, taken in a trial of the OX40 agonist ivuxolimab. These receptor sequences come from an adult with an advanced solid tumor such as melanoma, head and neck, liver or kidney cancer.

The V call is TRBV5-6, the J call TRBJ2-1; the D gene is possibly TRBD2 (6 bases). Per the germline V gene, CDR1 is SGHDT and CDR2 is YYEEEE. The ends were cut back, 1 base at V and 5 bases at J, with 16 bases in the middle. The CDR3 has 16 amino acids. The CDR3 coding sequence is TGTGCCAGCAGCTTGTTCGGGAGTGGGGTAAACAATGAGCAGTTCTTC. Protein product: CASSLFGSGVNNEQFF.

CDR3 amino acids: CASSPFRWEGQGRHGYTF. CDR3 nucleotides: TGTGCCAGCAGCCCATTTAGGTGGGAGGGACAGGGTCGCCATGGCTACACCTTC. The rearrangement links TRBV7-8 to TRBJ1-2; TRBD1 agrees at 9 bases. CDR1 and CDR2 (germline): SGHVS, FQNEAQ. CDR3 length: 18 residues. Losses at the gene ends were 5 bases for V and 6 bases for J; bases not matched to a gene: 19.

The chain combines TRBV27 with TRBJ1-1; 11 bases agree with TRBD1. Trimming removed 6 bases from V and 8 bases from J; junction bases left unmatched: 11. This CDR3 is built from 15 residues. The V gene's germline CDR1 is MNHEY and CDR2 SMNVEV (reference sequence). As DNA, the CDR3 is TGTGCCAGCAGCCATTTCCGGGACAGGGGGTCAGAAGCTTTCTTT. Its protein product is CASSHFRDRGSEAFF.

V and J are TRBV7-9 and TRBJ1-4; D is unresolved. The V end was cut by 6 bases, the J end by 6 bases, with 8 bases between. From germline, CDR1 is SEHNR and CDR2 FQNEAQ (reference sequence). The length of the CDR3 is 12 residues. The CDR3 DNA is TGTGCCAGCAGAGGGATTTATGAAAAACTGTTTTTT. Translated: CASRGIYEKLFF.

This sequence joins TRBV27 and TRBJ2-7; TRBD1 matches 12 bases. The CDR3 totals 14 residues. Looked up from germline, CDR1 is MNHEY and CDR2 is SMNVEV (reference sequence). J gave up 6 bases and V 4 bases, and 4 bases lay outside the gene matches. CDR3 bases: TGTGCCAGCAGTTCAGGGACAGGGGGCTTCGAGCAGTACTTC. Its protein product is CASSSGTGGFEQYF.

The J gene is TRBJ1-1, the V gene TRBV13, with D unclear. Trimming stripped 8 bases from V and 6 bases from J, with 16 bases between. The germline CDR1 and CDR2 sequences are PRHDT and FYEKMQ (reference sequence). The CDR3 totals 13 residues. The CDR3 is CASWTYSEAEAFF. DNA of the CDR3: TGTGCCAGCTGGACTTACTCGGAAGCTGAAGCTTTCTTT.

V gene TRBV28 combines with J gene TRBJ2-1; possible D gene TRBD2, 5 bases. This CDR3 spans 14 amino acids. V was trimmed by 4 bases and J by 1 base, leaving 8 bases between them. CDR1 and CDR2 from the germline V gene are MDHEN and SYDVKM. The CDR3 protein is CASSSPGSYNEQFF. The CDR3 DNA sequence: TGTGCCAGCAGTTCTCCGGGATCCTACAATGAGCAGTTCTTC.

This rearrangement joins TRBV12-5 to TRBJ2-7, with a possible D match to TRBD1 (6 bases). Germline V CDR1 and CDR2: LGHNT, FRNRAP. V was clipped by 4 bases and J by 4 bases, with 20 bases between them. The CDR3 is 16 residues long. The CDR3 protein is CASGWARQALGYEQYF. CDR3 DNA: TGTGCTAGTGGTTGGGCCCGACAGGCCCTTGGGTACGAGCAGTACTTC.

The V gene is TRBV4-1, the J gene TRBJ2-2; D may be TRBD1 (5 bases). The length of the CDR3 is 15 residues. In germline, CDR1 is MGHRA, CDR2 YSYEKL. Trimming pared 2 bases from V and 1 base from J, leaving 8 bases between. CDR3 loop: CASSQPRENTGELFF. CDR3 in DNA: TGCGCCAGCAGCCAACCCAGGGAGAACACCGGGGAGCTGTTTTTT.

The V and J genes are TRBV9 and TRBJ2-1, with a weak D call TRBD2 (6 bases). This CDR3 contains 16 residues. V lost 5 bases to trimming and J lost 1 base, with 16 bases between them. Per germline, CDR1 SGDLS and CDR2 YYNGEE. The CDR3 loop reads CASSFPAGPSYNEQFF. The CDR3 coding sequence is TGTGCCAGCAGTTTCCCAGCGGGCCCTTCCTACAATGAGCAGTTCTTC.

J is TRBJ1-1 and V is TRBV4-1; 9 nucleotides match TRBD1. Germline CDR1 reads MGHRA; CDR2 reads YSYEKL. The CDR3 contains 15 residues. After removal of 4 bases from V and 4 bases from J, the junction contained 7 bases not matched to a gene. The CDR3 bases are TGCGCCAGCAGCCCGCTCGGGGACAGGGCCACTGAAGCTTTCTTT. Its translation: CASSPLGDRATEAFF.

The chain combines TRBV7-8 with TRBJ2-7, with 11 bases lining up with TRBD2. V trimming: 1 base; J trimming: 7 bases; junction bases outside the gene matches: 9. Looked up from germline, CDR1 is SGHVS and CDR2 is FQNEAQ. The CDR3 length is 16 residues. CDR3 nucleotide sequence: TGTGCCAGCAGCTTAGTTAGCGGGAGGGCAAATAGGGAGCAGTACTTC. As protein: CASSLVSGRANREQYF.

V gene TRBV7-8 combines with J gene TRBJ2-5; TRBD1 or TRBD2 may be the D gene (5 bases each). The length of the CDR3 is 16 residues. V was clipped by 0 bases and J by 3 bases, with 14 bases between them. Germline CDR1 is SGHVS and CDR2 is FQNEAQ. CDR3 region: CASSLAEGRRKETQYF. DNA of the CDR3: TGTGCCAGCAGCTTAGCTGAGGGACGGAGGAAAGAGACCCAGTACTTC.

The CDR3 sequence: CASRLGGNEQFF. CDR3 DNA: TGTGCCAGCCGTCTCGGGGGCAATGAGCAGTTCTTC. V and J are TRBV6-5 and TRBJ2-1; weak D call: TRBD2 (6 bases). The CDR3 has 12 residues. Trimming pared 8 bases from V and 6 bases from J, leaving 11 bases between. The germline V gene encodes CDR1 MNHEY and CDR2 SVGAGI.

This sequence joins TRBV4-2 and TRBJ2-2, with TRBD2 matching over 9 bases. This CDR3 comprises 16 residues. V lost 0 bases, J lost 6 bases, and 5 bases stayed unmatched. Germline assignment: CDR1 LGHNA and CDR2 YNFKEQ. CDR3 in DNA: TGTGCCAGCAGCCAAGATAGCGGGAGCATGGCCGGGGAGCTGTTTTTT. It codes for CASSQDSGSMAGELFF.

This clone turned up a few times. V gene TRBV5-1 combines with J gene TRBJ1-1; 8 nucleotides match TRBD1. This CDR3 has 13 amino acids. In germline, CDR1 is SGHRS, CDR2 YFSETQ. The ends lost 7 bases at V and 6 bases at J; junction bases unmatched: 8. CDR3: CASYDRGSPEAFF. As DNA, the CDR3 is TGCGCCAGCTACGACAGGGGATCCCCTGAAGCTTTCTTT.

V usage is TRBV7-9 and J usage is TRBJ1-1; possible D gene TRBD1, 5 bases. The CDR3 spans 13 residues. V gave up 6 bases and J gave up 1 base, with 9 bases separating them. Germline lookup yields CDR1 SEHNR and CDR2 FQNEAQ (reference sequence). Here the CDR3 reads CASSRGWNTEAFF. As DNA, the CDR3 is TGTGCCAGCAGTAGGGGATGGAACACTGAAGCTTTCTTT.

The V and J genes are TRBV6-5 and TRBJ2-2; D possibly corresponds to TRBD1 (6 bases). The germline gives CDR1 MNHEY, CDR2 SVGAGI. The V end lost 7 bases, the J end lost 3 bases, and 15 bases lay between the germline ends. The CDR3 covers 15 residues. For the CDR3, the DNA is TGTGCCAGCACCCCCGGGTCAGGGGACACCGGGGAGCTGTTTTTT. Translating it yields CASTPGSGDTGELFF.

This rearrangement joins TRBV5-6 to TRBJ2-7, with unresolved D. V was cut by 2 bases and J by 2 bases, with 11 bases left in between. The germline V gene has CDR1 SGHDT and CDR2 YYEEEE. There are 14 residues in the CDR3. The CDR3 sequence is CASSLVEATYEQYF. The CDR3 coding sequence is TGTGCCAGCAGCTTAGTAGAGGCGACCTACGAGCAGTACTTC.

This clone has only one observation. The CDR3 bases are TGTGCCAGCAGCTTACGGCCTAGCGGCGATACTCATACGCAGTATTTT. Translating gives CASSLRPSGDTHTQYF. The V and J genes are TRBV7-6 and TRBJ2-3; 7 nucleotides agree with TRBD2. Trimming cost V 2 bases and J 7 bases; bases outside gene matches: 12. The CDR3 is made up of 16 amino acids. Germline V gene lookup returns CDR1 SGHVS and CDR2 FNYEAQ.

About this clone itself: One end of the junction fails to match germline, which may point to a read error. The rearrangement links TRBV5-1 to TRBJ1-1; D call uncertain. There are 16 residues in the CDR3. Germline V gives CDR1 SGHRS, CDR2 YFSETQ. The CDR3 sequence is CASRLVQGWSYTEAFF. The CDR3 nucleotides read TGCGCCAGCAGGTTGGTCCAAGGGTGGTCGTACACTGAAGCTTTCTTT.

This clone has just one count. This rearrangement joins TRBV5-1 to TRBJ2-5, with D maybe TRBD2 (6 bases). Germline V gives CDR1 SGHRS, CDR2 YFSETQ. The CDR3 length is 14 residues. The V end was cut by 4 bases, the J end by 5 bases, with 15 bases between. This CDR3 is CASSRPAGGETQYF. The CDR3, as DNA: TGCGCCAGCAGCCGCCCTGCCGGAGGGGAGACCCAGTACTTC.

The chain combines TRBV5-4 with TRBJ2-3; D is possibly TRBD1 (7 bases). The CDR3 loop spans 14 amino acids. The V gene lost 0 bases and the J gene lost 5 bases, with 10 bases spanning the gap. Germline lookup yields CDR1 SGHNT and CDR2 YYREEE (reference sequence). The chain's CDR3 is CASSLGQGGDTQYF. The CDR3 nucleotides read TGTGCCAGCAGCTTGGGACAGGGAGGAGATACGCAGTATTTT.

The chain combines TRBV5-1 with TRBJ1-5, with 8 bases lining up with TRBD1. Per germline, CDR1 SGHRS and CDR2 YFSETQ. Losses at the gene ends were 0 bases for V and 0 bases for J; bases not matched to a gene: 5. The CDR3 sequence is 17 residues long. This CDR3 is CASSLGGQGSSNQPQHF. CDR3 nucleotides: TGCGCCAGCAGCTTGGGTGGACAGGGTAGTAGCAATCAGCCCCAGCATTTT. The full variable domain, its missing parts supplied by reference TRBV5-1 and TRBJ1-5, is KAGVTQTPRYLIKTRGQQVTLSCSPISGHRSVSWYQQTPGQGLQFLFEYFSETQRNKGNFPGRFSGRQFSNSRSEMNVSTLELGDSALYLCASSLGGQGSSNQPQHFGDGTRLSIL.

V gene TRBV6-5 combines with J gene TRBJ2-7; TRBD2 might be the D (6 bases). Germline CDR1 reads MNHEY; CDR2 reads SVGAGI. V lost 6 bases to trimming and J lost 2 bases, with 11 bases between them. This CDR3 comprises 13 residues. The CDR3 nucleotides read TGTGCCAGCAGCCCTACTAGCCCCTACGAGCAGTACTTC. It yields the protein CASSPTSPYEQYF.

The rearrangement links TRBV27 to TRBJ2-1, with no clear D. The CDR3 consists of 14 residues. Germline-derived CDR1 and CDR2 are MNHEY and SMNVEV (reference sequence). V was trimmed by 2 bases and J by 2 bases, leaving 7 bases between them. CDR3 protein: CASSLDGAYNEQFF. Here the CDR3 DNA reads TGTGCCAGCAGTTTAGATGGGGCCTACAATGAGCAGTTCTTC.

V gene TRBV5-4 combines with J gene TRBJ2-7, with D unresolved. V lost 5 bases, J lost 2 bases, and 8 bases lay in between. This CDR3 is 12 amino acids long. The germline CDR1 and CDR2 sequences are SGHNT and YYREEE (reference sequence). CDR3 nucleotide sequence: TGTGCCAGCAGTTCAACCACCTACGAGCAGTACTTC. Protein product: CASSSTTYEQYF.

The chain carries TRBV27 and TRBJ1-1, with D hard to call. Germline-derived CDR1 and CDR2 are MNHEY and SMNVEV (reference sequence). The V end was cut by 0 bases, the J end by 4 bases, with 9 bases between. This CDR3 is built from 14 residues. CDR3 residues: CASSLSTAITEAFF. In DNA, the CDR3 is TGTGCCAGCAGTTTATCCACAGCGATCACTGAAGCTTTCTTT.

The chain couples TRBV28 to TRBJ2-7, with D hard to call. Trimming took off 7 bases at V and 0 bases at J, with 16 bases between the two ends. Germline CDR1 reads MDHEN; CDR2 reads SYDVKM. This CDR3 has 15 residues. CDR3 DNA: TGTGCCAGCACCTCGCCTGGGCAATCCTCCTACGAGCAGTACTTC. This gives the protein CASTSPGQSSYEQYF.